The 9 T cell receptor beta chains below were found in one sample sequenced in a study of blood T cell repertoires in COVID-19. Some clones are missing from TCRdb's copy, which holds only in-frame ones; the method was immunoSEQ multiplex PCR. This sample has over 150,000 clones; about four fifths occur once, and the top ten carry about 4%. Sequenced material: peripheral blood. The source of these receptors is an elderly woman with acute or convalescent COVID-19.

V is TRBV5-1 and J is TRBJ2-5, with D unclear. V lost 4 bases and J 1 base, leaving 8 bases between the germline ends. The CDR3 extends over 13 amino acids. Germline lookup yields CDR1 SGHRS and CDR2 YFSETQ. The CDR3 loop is CASSPLVQETQYF. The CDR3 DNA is TGCGCCAGCAGCCCTCTCGTCCAAGAGACCCAGTACTTC.

CDR3 region: CASSPSGEGEQFF. CDR3 in DNA: TGTGCCAGCAGCCCTTCCGGGGAAGGAGAGCAGTTCTTC. The chain is built from TRBV9 and TRBJ2-1, with D tentatively TRBD2 (5 bases). Germline CDR1 reads SGDLS; CDR2 reads YYNGEE. The CDR3 totals 13 residues. V gave up 4 bases and J gave up 10 bases, with 15 bases separating them.

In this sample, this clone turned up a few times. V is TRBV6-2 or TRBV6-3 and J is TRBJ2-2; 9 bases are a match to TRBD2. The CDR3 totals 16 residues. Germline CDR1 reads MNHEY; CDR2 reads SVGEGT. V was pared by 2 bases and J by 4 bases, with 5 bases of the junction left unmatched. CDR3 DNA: TGTGCCAGCAGTTACAATATACTAGCGGGCACCGGGGAGCTGTTTTTT. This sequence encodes CASSYNILAGTGELFF.

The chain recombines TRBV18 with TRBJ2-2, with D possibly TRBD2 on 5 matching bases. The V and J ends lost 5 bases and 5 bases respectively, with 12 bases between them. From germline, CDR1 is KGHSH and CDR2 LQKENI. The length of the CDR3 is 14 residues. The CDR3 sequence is CASSYPRGTGELFF. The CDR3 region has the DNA TGTGCCAGCTCATACCCCCGAGGGACCGGGGAGCTGTTTTTT.

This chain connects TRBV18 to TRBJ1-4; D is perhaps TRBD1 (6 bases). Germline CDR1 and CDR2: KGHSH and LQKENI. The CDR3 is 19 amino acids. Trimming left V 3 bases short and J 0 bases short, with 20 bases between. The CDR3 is CASSPQTGQLIATNEKLFF. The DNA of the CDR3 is TGTGCCAGCTCACCGCAGACAGGCCAGCTTATTGCAACTAATGAAAAACTGTTTTTT.

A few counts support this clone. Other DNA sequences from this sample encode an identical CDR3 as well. CDR3 region: CASSLLGGNTEAFF. CDR3 DNA: TGTGCCAGCAGCCTACTGGGGGGGAACACTGAAGCTTTCTTT. The rearrangement links TRBV7-9 to TRBJ1-1; D is possibly TRBD1 (5 bases). The germline V and J ends were trimmed by 5 bases and 1 base, with 11 bases remaining between them. CDR3 length: 14 residues. The V gene's germline CDR1 is SEHNR and CDR2 FQNEAQ (reference sequence).

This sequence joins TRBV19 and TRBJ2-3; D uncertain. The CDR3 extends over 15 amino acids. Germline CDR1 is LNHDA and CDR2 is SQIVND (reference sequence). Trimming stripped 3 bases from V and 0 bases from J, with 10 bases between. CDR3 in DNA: TGTGCCAGTAGTATTTTAACAGATAGCACAGATACGCAGTATTTT. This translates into CASSILTDSTDTQYF. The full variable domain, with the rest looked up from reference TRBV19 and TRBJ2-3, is DGGITQSPKYLFRKEGQNVTLSCEQNLNHDAMYWYRQDPGQGLRLIYYSQIVNDFQKGDIAEGYSVSREKKESFPLTVTSAQKNPTAFYLCASSILTDSTDTQYFGPGTRLTVL.

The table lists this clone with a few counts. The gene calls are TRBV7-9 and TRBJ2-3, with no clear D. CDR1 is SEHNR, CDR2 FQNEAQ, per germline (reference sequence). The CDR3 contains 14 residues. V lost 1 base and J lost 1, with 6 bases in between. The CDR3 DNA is TGTGCCAGCAGCTTAGACAGACGCACAGATACGCAGTATTTT. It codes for CASSLDRRTDTQYF.

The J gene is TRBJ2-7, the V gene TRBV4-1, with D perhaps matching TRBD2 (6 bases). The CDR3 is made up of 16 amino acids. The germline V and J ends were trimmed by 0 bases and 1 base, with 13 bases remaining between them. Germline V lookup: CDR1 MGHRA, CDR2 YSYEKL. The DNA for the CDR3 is TGCGCCAGCAGCCAAGACGGAGGGTACGAGTCCTACGAGCAGTACTTC. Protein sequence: CASSQDGGYESYEQYF.